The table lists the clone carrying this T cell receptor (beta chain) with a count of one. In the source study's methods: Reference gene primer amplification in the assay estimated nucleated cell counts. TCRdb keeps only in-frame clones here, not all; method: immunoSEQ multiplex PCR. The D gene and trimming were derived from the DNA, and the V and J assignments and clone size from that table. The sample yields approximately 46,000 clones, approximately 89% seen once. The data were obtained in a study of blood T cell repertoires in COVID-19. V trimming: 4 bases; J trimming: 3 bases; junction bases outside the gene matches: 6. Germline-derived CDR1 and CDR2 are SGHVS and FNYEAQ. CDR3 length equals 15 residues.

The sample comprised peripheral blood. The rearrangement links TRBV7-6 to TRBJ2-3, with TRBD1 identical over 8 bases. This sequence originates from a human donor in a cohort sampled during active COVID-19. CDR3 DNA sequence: TGTGCCAGCAGCTCAAGGACAGGGAGTACAGATACGCAGTATTTT. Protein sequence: CASSSRTGSTDTQYF.